The present T cell receptor (beta chain) was sequenced within a study of beta chain features in type 1 diabetes. Study findings and constraints: Among patients with Type 1 diabetes, TCRB CDR3s were moderately but significantly shorter in every one of the four CD4+ subsets.

As every portion of the isolated RNA was reverse transcribed, the sequencing read expressed TCRB transcripts. The method was immunoSEQ multiplex PCR; TCRdb's version includes in-frame clones alone and lacks a portion of them. The sample has some 120,000 clones, about 18% seen once. The germline V gene has CDR1 SGHTA and CDR2 FQGNSA. CDR3 size: 18 residues. Trimming at V came to 5 bases and at J to 4 bases, leaving 18 bases not matched to a gene. In its sample, this clone was seen a few times. Antigen: not known. Material for sequencing was central memory CD4+ T cells from blood. This clonotype was sampled from a man between 18 and 35 years old with type 1 diabetes. The chain employs TRBV7-2 and TRBJ2-5; 8 positions agree with TRBD2. Here the CDR3 DNA reads TGTGCCAGCAGCCGAATAGGGCGTCTAGCGGGTGGAGGAGAGACCCAGTACTTC. As protein: CASSRIGRLAGGGETQYF. The full variable domain, in which reference TRBV7-2 and TRBJ2-5 provide the parts outside the CDR3, is GAGVSQSPSNKVTEKGKDVELRCDPISGHTALYWYRQSLGQGLEFLIYFQGNSAPDKSGLPSDRFSAERTGGSVSTLTIQRTQQEDSAVYLCASSRIGRLAGGGETQYFGPGTRLLVL.